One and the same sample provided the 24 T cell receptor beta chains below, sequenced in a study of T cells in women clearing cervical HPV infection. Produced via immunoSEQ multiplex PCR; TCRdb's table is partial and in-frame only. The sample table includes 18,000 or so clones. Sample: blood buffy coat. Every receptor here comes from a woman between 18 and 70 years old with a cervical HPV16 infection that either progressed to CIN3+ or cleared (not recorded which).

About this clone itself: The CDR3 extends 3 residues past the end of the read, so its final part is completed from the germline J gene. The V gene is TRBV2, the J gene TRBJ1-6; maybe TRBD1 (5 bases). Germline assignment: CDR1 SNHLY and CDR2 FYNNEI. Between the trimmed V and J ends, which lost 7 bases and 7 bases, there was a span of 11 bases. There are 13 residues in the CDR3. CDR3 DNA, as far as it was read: TGTGCCAGCACTGTGACAGTAAATTCACCC. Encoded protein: CASTVTVNSP. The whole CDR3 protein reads CASTVTVNSPLHF.

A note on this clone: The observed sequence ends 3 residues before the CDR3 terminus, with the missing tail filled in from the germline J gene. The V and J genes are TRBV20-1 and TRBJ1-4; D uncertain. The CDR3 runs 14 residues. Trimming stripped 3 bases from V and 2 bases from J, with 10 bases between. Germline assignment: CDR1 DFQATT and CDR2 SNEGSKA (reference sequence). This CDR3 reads CSARRGSTNEKLFF. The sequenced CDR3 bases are TGCAGTGCTAGGCGAGGGTCCACTAATGAAAAA.

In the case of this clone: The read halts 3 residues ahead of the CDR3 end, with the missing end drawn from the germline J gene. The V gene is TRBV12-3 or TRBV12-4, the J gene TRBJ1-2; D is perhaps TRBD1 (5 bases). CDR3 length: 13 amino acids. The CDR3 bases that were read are TGTGCCAGCAGTGCAGGACACTTGATAGGC. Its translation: CASSAGHLIG. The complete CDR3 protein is CASSAGHLIGYTF.

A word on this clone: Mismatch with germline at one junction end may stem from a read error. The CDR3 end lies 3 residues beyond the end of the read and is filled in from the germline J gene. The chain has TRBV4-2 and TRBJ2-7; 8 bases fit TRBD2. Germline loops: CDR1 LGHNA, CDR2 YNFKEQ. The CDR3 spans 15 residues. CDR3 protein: CASSQERTSPYEQYF. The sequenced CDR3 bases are TGCGCCAGCAGCCAAGAGCGGACTAGCCCATACGAG.

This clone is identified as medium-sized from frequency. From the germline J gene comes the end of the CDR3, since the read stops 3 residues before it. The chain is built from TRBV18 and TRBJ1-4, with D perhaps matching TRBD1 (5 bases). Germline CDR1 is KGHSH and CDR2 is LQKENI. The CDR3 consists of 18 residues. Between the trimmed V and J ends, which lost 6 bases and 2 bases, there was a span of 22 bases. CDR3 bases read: TGTGCCAGCTCGCACTTACAACAGGACGGCCGGACTAATGAAAAA. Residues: CASSHLQQDGRTNEK. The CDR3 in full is CASSHLQQDGRTNEKLFF.

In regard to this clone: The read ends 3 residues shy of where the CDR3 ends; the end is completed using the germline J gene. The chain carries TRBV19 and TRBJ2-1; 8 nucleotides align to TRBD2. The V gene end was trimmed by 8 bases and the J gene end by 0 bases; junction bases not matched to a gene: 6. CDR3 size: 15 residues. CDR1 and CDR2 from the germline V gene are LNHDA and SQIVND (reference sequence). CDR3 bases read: TGTGCCAGTTGCGGGGGGACTTTCTCCTACAATGAG. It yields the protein CASCGGTFSYNE. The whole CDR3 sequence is CASCGGTFSYNEQFF.

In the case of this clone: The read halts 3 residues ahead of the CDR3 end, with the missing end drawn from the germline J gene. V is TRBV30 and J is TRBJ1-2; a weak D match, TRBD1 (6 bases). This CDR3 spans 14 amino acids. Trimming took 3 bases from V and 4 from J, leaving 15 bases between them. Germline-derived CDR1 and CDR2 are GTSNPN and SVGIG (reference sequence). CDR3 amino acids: CAWRKGGTFYGYTF. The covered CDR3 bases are TGTGCCTGGAGGAAGGGGGGGACTTTCTATGGC.

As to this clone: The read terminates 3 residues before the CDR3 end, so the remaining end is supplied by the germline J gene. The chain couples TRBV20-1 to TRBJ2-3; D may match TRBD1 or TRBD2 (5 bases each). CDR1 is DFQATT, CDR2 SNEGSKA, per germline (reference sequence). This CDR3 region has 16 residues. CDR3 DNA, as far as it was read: TGCAGTGCTAGTAGGGGTCTGTCGGACCCCAGAGGGACG. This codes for CSASRGLSDPRGT. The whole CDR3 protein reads CSASRGLSDPRGTQYF.

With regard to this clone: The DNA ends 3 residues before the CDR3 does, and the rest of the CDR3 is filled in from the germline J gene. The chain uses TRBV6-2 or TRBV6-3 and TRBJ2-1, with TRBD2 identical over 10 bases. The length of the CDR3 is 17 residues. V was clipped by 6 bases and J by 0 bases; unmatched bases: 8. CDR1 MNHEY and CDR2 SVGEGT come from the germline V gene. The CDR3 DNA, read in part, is TGTGCCAGCAGCCTGAATAGCGGGAGGTTCTCCTACAATGAG. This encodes CASSLNSGRFSYNE. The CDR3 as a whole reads CASSLNSGRFSYNEQFF.

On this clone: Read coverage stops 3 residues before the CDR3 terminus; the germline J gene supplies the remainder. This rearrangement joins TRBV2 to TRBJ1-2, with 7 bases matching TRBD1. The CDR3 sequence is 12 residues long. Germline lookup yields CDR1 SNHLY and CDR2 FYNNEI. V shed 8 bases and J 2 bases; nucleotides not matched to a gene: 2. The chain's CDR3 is CASRDRNYGYTF. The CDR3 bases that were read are TGTGCCAGCCGGGACAGAAACTATGGC. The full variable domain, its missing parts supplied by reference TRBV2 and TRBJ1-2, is EPEVTQTPSHQVTQMGQEVILRCVPISNHLYFYWYRQILGQKVEFLVSFYNNEISEKSEIFDDQFSVERPDGSNFTLKIRSTKLEDSAMYFCASRDRNYGYTFGSGTRLTVV.

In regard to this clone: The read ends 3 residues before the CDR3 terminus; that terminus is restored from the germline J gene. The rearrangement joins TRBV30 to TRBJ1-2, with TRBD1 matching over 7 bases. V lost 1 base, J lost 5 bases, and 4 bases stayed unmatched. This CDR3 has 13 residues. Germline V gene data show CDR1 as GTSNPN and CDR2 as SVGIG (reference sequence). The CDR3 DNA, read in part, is TGTGCCTGGAGTGGGGGACAGAGTTATGGC. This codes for CAWSGGQSYG. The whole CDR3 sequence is CAWSGGQSYGYTF.

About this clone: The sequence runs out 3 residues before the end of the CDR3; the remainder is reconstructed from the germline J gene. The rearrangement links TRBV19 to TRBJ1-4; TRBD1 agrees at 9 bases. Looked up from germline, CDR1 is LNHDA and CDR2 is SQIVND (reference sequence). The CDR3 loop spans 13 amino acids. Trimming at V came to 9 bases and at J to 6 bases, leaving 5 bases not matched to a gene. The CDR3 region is CASRDRDHEKLFF. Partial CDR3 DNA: TGTGCCAGCCGGGACAGGGACCATGAAAAA.

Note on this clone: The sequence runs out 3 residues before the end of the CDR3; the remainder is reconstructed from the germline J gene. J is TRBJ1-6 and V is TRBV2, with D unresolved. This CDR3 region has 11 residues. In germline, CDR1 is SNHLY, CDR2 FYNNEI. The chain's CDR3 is CASRALGPLHF. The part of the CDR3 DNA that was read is TGTGCCAGCAGGGCCTTAGGGCCC.

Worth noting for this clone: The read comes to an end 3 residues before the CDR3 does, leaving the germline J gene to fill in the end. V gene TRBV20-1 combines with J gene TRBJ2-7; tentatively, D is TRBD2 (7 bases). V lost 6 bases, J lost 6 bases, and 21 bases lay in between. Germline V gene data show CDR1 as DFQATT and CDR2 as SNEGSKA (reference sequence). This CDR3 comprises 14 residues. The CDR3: CSAQKGGPAGEQYF. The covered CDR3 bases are TGCAGTGCCCAGAAGGGGGGGCCGGCCGGCGAG.

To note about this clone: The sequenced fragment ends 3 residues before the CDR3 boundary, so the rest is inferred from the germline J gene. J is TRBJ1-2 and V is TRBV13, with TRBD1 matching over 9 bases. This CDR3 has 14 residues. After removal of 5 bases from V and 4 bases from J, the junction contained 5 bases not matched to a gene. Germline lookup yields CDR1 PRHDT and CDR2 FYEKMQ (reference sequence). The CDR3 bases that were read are TGTGCCAGCAGCCGGGACAGGGAAAGCTATGGC. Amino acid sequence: CASSRDRESYG. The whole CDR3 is CASSRDRESYGYTF.

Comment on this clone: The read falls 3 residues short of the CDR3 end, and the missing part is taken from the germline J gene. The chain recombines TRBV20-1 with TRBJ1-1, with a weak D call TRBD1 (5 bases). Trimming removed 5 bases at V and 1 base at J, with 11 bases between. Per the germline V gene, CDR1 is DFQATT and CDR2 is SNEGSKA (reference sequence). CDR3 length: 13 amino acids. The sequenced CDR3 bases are TGCAGTGCTGGAAAAGACAGGAACACTGAA. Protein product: CSAGKDRNTE. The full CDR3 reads CSAGKDRNTEAFF.

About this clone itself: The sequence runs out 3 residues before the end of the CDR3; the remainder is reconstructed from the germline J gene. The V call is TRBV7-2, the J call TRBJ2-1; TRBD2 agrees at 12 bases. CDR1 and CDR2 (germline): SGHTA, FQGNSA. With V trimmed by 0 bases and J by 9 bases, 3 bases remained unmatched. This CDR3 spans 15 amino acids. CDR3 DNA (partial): TGTGCCAGCAGCTTAGCCCCGGGACTAGCGGGTGAG. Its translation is CASSLAPGLAGE. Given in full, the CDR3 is CASSLAPGLAGEQFF.

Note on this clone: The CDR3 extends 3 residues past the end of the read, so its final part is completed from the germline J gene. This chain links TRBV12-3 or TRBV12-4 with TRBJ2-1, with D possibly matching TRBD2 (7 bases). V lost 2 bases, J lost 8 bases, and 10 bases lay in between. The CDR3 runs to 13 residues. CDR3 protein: CASSLRRGHEQFF. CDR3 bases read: TGTGCCAGCAGTTTAAGGCGGGGGCATGAG.

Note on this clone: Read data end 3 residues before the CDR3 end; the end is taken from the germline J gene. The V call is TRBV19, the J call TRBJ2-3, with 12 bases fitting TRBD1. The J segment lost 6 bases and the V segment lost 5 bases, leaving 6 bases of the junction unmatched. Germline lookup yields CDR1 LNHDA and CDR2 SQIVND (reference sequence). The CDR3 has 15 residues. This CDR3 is CASSLPGQGADTQYF. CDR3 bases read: TGTGCCAGTAGTCTACCGGGACAGGGGGCCGATACG.

CDR3 DNA (partial): TGTGCCAGCAGCTTCCAACATGACAGGGCCAACGAG. This gives the protein CASSFQHDRANE. The full CDR3 reads CASSFQHDRANEQYF. The chain uses TRBV11-1 and TRBJ2-7; 7 bases line up with TRBD1. The DNA ends 3 residues before the CDR3 does, and the rest of the CDR3 is filled in from the germline J gene. J lost 5 bases, V lost 3 bases, and 10 bases had no gene match. The CDR3 is 15 amino acids. The germline V gene has CDR1 SGHAT and CDR2 FQDESV (reference sequence). Complete variable domain (other parts from reference TRBV11-1 and TRBJ2-7): EAEVAQSPRYKITEKSQAVAFWCDPISGHATLYWYRQILGQGPELLVQFQDESVVDDSQLPKDRFSAERLKGVDSTLKIQPAELGDSAMYLCASSFQHDRANEQYFGPGTRLTVT.

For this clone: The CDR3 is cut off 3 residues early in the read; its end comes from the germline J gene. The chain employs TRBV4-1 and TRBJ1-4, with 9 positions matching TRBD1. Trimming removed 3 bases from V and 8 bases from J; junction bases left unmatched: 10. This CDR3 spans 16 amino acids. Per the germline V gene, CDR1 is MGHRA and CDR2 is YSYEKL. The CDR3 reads CASSHTAGQGSEKLFF. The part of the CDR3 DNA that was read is TGCGCCAGCAGCCACACTGCGGGACAGGGATCCGAAAAA.

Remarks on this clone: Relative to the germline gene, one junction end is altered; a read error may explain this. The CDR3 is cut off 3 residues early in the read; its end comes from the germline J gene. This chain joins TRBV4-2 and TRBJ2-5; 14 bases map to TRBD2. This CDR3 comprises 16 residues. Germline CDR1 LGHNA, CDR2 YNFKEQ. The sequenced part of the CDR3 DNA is TGCGCCAGCAGCCAAGGACTAGCGGGAGGCGGGGAGACC. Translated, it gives CASSQGLAGGGET. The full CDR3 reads CASSQGLAGGGETQYF.

CDR3 DNA, as far as it was read: TGTGCCAGCAGTGAATCCAGGGGTGGGGAGACC. It is translated as CASSESRGGET. The CDR3 reads in full as CASSESRGGETQYF. The J gene is TRBJ2-5, the V gene TRBV2; D is possibly TRBD1 (6 bases). The read ends 3 residues early relative to the CDR3; the germline J gene fills the gap. The V end lost 2 bases, the J end lost 5 bases, and 12 bases lay between the germline ends. Germline CDR1 reads SNHLY; CDR2 reads FYNNEI. The CDR3 has 14 amino acids.

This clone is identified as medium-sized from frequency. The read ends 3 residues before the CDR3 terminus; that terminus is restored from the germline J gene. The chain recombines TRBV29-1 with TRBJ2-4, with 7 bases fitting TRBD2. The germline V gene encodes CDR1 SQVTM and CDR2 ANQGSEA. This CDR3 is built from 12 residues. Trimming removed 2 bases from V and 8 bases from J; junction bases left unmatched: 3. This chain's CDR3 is CSVEPSGDIQYF. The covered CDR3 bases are TGCAGCGTTGAACCCAGCGGGGACATT.